Listed below are T cell receptor beta chains from one sample, sequenced in a study of CD4 and CD8 cells across lung adenocarcinoma regions. TCRdb used MiXCR to reprocess the PCR reads, holding one entry per CDR3 protein. The sample includes 24,000 or so distinct CDR3 sequences, under 65% of them seen just once. Sequencing used CD4+ T cells from the center of a lung tumor. The receptors stem from a male donor with lung adenocarcinoma. The CD4 and CD8 labels of this study may be unreliable. The CDR3 runs from the conserved cysteine through the conserved F or W. Each record gives: V gene, D gene, clone size, J gene, CDR3 DNA, CDR3 protein. A D gene is named only where the DNA matches it firmly. Only some rows state a clone size, as once, few, many or a class for expanded clones.

V gene: TRBV4-1
D gene: -
clone size: -
J gene: TRBJ2-3
CDR3 DNA: TGCGGGGGCAGCCAGCAAGATACCCAGTATTTC
CDR3 protein: CGGSQQDTQYF

V gene: TRBV4-1
D gene: TRBD2
clone size: few
J gene: TRBJ2-7
CDR3 DNA: TGCGCCAGCAGCCAGCTGGGGACTAGCGGCTACGAGCAGTACTTC
CDR3 protein: CASSQLGTSGYEQYF

V gene: TRBV27
D gene: -
clone size: -
J gene: TRBJ2-7
CDR3 DNA: TGTGCCAGCGGGACGGGGCTGCGATACACAGATACGCAGTACTTC
CDR3 protein: CASGTGLRYTDTQYF

V gene: TRBV6-1
D gene: -
clone size: few
J gene: TRBJ2-3
CDR3 DNA: TGTGCCAGCAGTGAGGCCGTCTTTTCGCACACAGATACGCAGTATTTT
CDR3 protein: CASSEAVFSHTDTQYF

V gene: TRBV10-3
D gene: TRBD1
clone size: -
J gene: TRBJ2-4
CDR3 DNA: TGTGCCATCACCCCCGGACAGGGAGGAACAGATACTCAGTACTTC
CDR3 protein: CAITPGQGGTDTQYF

V gene: TRBV15
D gene: TRBD1
clone size: many
J gene: TRBJ2-5
CDR3 DNA: TGTGCCACCAGCAGAGATGGAACGACAGGGAGTCGAGAGACCCAGTACTTC
CDR3 protein: CATSRDGTTGSRETQYF

V gene: TRBV6-1
D gene: TRBD2
clone size: -
J gene: TRBJ2-2
CDR3 DNA: TGTGCCAGCAGTGAAAGTTTTGTTGGGGGGGGGGTTGCGAACACCGGGGAGCTGTTTTTT
CDR3 protein: CASSESFVGGGVANTGELFF

V gene: TRBV6-1
D gene: -
clone size: many
J gene: TRBJ1-2
CDR3 DNA: TGTGCCAGCAGGAAAAATTTCTATGGCTACACCTTC
CDR3 protein: CASRKNFYGYTF

V gene: TRBV6-1
D gene: TRBD2
clone size: many
J gene: TRBJ2-3
CDR3 DNA: TGTGCCAGCAACGGACTAGCGGGATCAGATACGCAGTATTTT
CDR3 protein: CASNGLAGSDTQYF

V gene: TRBV23-1
D gene: -
clone size: -
J gene: TRBJ1-6
CDR3 DNA: TGCGCCAGCCGAATCCAGGCTCCCAATTCACCCCTCCACTTT
CDR3 protein: CASRIQAPNSPLHF

V gene: TRBV6-1
D gene: TRBD2
clone size: -
J gene: TRBJ2-2
CDR3 DNA: TGTGCCAGCAGCCGGAGGGGAGCAGCGGGAGGCACCGATGAGCTGTTTTTT
CDR3 protein: CASSRRGAAGGTDELFF

V gene: TRBV27
D gene: TRBD2
clone size: few
J gene: TRBJ2-4
CDR3 DNA: TGTGCCAGCAGTCCTGGCCGACTAGCTTCTGCCAAAGACATTCAGTACTTT
CDR3 protein: CASSPGRLASAKDIQYF

V gene: TRBV6-4
D gene: -
clone size: -
J gene: TRBJ2-3
CDR3 DNA: TGTGCCACGGGTGACGGGGGCCGTGACCAAGAGACGCAGTATTTT
CDR3 protein: CATGDGGRDQETQYF

V gene: TRBV10-1
D gene: -
clone size: many
J gene: TRBJ2-7
CDR3 DNA: TGCGCCAGCTCCGGCGGAACCTACGAGCAGTACTTC
CDR3 protein: CASSGGTYEQYF

V gene: TRBV10-1
D gene: -
clone size: -
J gene: TRBJ2-3
CDR3 DNA: TGCGCCAGCAGTGATTTGGCGCGGGCAGCTAAAAATACGCAGTATTTT
CDR3 protein: CASSDLARAAKNTQYF

V gene: TRBV10-3
D gene: -
clone size: many
J gene: TRBJ2-1
CDR3 DNA: TGTGCCTCCCCAGCGGCACTGGGGAATGAGCAGTTCTTC
CDR3 protein: CASPAALGNEQFF

V gene: TRBV6-1
D gene: TRBD1
clone size: many
J gene: TRBJ1-5
CDR3 DNA: TGTGCCAGCAGCCGACAGGGGAGCAATCAGCCCCAGCATTTT
CDR3 protein: CASSRQGSNQPQHF

V gene: TRBV10-1
D gene: -
clone size: -
J gene: TRBJ2-3
CDR3 DNA: TGCGCCAGCAGTGCCAGGGGTATGAACACCGGTACGCAGTATTTT
CDR3 protein: CASSARGMNTGTQYF

V gene: TRBV7-2
D gene: -
clone size: -
J gene: TRBJ2-2
CDR3 DNA: TGTGCCAGCAGCTTATGGCAGGGCGTCACCGGGGAGCTGTTTTTT
CDR3 protein: CASSLWQGVTGELFF

V gene: TRBV10-3
D gene: TRBD2
clone size: many
J gene: TRBJ2-1
CDR3 DNA: TGTGCCATCAGTGACCCGATGCGGGGGAGGAGGTACAATGAGCAGTTCTTC
CDR3 protein: CAISDPMRGRRYNEQFF

V gene: TRBV6-1
D gene: -
clone size: -
J gene: TRBJ2-5
CDR3 DNA: TGTGCCAGCAGTGAAGCTGACAGATACCAAGAGACCCAGTACTTC
CDR3 protein: CASSEADRYQETQYF

V gene: TRBV9
D gene: -
clone size: -
J gene: TRBJ2-5
CDR3 DNA: TGTGCCAGCAGCGTCGGATTGGGGCCACAAGAGACCCAGTACTTC
CDR3 protein: CASSVGLGPQETQYF

V gene: TRBV10-3
D gene: -
clone size: -
J gene: TRBJ1-1
CDR3 DNA: TGTGCCATCAGAAGGGGGGGCACTGAAGCTTTCTTT
CDR3 protein: CAIRRGGTEAFF

V gene: TRBV6-1
D gene: -
clone size: many
J gene: TRBJ2-1
CDR3 DNA: TGTGCCAGCAGTGAAGGCCAATTCTTGGGAAAGGCTGAGCAGTTCTTC
CDR3 protein: CASSEGQFLGKAEQFF

V gene: TRBV6-1
D gene: -
clone size: -
J gene: TRBJ2-3
CDR3 DNA: TGTGCCAGCCGTGAAGGGAGCACAGATGCGCAGTATTTC
CDR3 protein: CASREGSTDAQYF

V gene: TRBV11-2
D gene: -
clone size: -
J gene: TRBJ2-2
CDR3 DNA: TGTGCCAGCAGCTTAGGGGAAGCGGAATACAATGAGCTGTTTTTT
CDR3 protein: CASSLGEAEYNELFF

V gene: TRBV6-1
D gene: TRBD2
clone size: -
J gene: TRBJ2-3
CDR3 DNA: TGTGCCAGCAGGATCGCGGCTAGCGGGATGCCTGACCAAGAGACGCAGTATTTC
CDR3 protein: CASRIAASGMPDQETQYF

V gene: TRBV27
D gene: -
clone size: many
J gene: TRBJ2-3
CDR3 DNA: TGTGCCAGCAGTTTCTTAACAGCAACAGATACGCAGTATTTT
CDR3 protein: CASSFLTATDTQYF

V gene: TRBV20-1
D gene: -
clone size: few
J gene: TRBJ2-1
CDR3 DNA: TGCAGTGCTAGAGATAACCTGCCTCCGGGAGTTGACAATGAGCAGTTCTTC
CDR3 protein: CSARDNLPPGVDNEQFF

V gene: TRBV6-6
D gene: -
clone size: medium-sized
J gene: TRBJ2-7
CDR3 DNA: TGTGCCAGCAGTTTAGGTGGGGCAGGATCCTCCTACGAGCAGTACTTC
CDR3 protein: CASSLGGAGSSYEQYF

V gene: TRBV27
D gene: -
clone size: -
J gene: TRBJ2-5
CDR3 DNA: TGTGCCAGCAGTCCGGGGCGCGGGGCCCGTGGGACAGAGACGCAGTACTTT
CDR3 protein: CASSPGRGARGTETQYF

V gene: TRBV10-2
D gene: TRBD2
clone size: many
J gene: TRBJ2-5
CDR3 DNA: TGCGCCAGCAGTGAAAGCGGGAGAGAGACCCAGTACTTC
CDR3 protein: CASSESGRETQYF

V gene: TRBV6-5
D gene: TRBD2
clone size: medium-sized
J gene: TRBJ2-5
CDR3 DNA: TGTGCCAGCAGTTCTTCCTCGGTGGGGGGGGGAGAGACCCAGTACTTC
CDR3 protein: CASSSSSVGGGETQYF

V gene: TRBV6-1
D gene: -
clone size: many
J gene: TRBJ2-7
CDR3 DNA: TGTGCCAGCAGTCCACCTGGACAGTTTACCTACGAGCAGTACTTC
CDR3 protein: CASSPPGQFTYEQYF

V gene: TRBV10-1
D gene: -
clone size: medium-sized
J gene: TRBJ2-7
CDR3 DNA: TGCGCCAGCAGTGAGTCTGGGGGTTCCTACGAGCAGTACTTC
CDR3 protein: CASSESGGSYEQYF

V gene: TRBV6-1
D gene: -
clone size: -
J gene: TRBJ2-5
CDR3 DNA: TGTGCCAGCAGTAGGGGGCCCGGGGGCGGAGACCAAGATACGCAGTACTTC
CDR3 protein: CASSRGPGGGDQDTQYF

V gene: TRBV27
D gene: -
clone size: -
J gene: TRBJ2-4
CDR3 DNA: TGTGCCAGCAGTTTAATGGGGACGCTCCTCAAAGACACGCAGTACTTC
CDR3 protein: CASSLMGTLLKDTQYF

V gene: TRBV5-5
D gene: -
clone size: -
J gene: TRBJ2-2
CDR3 DNA: TGTGCCAGCAGCTTGGATCCGGGGTCAAGCACCGGGGAGCTGTTTTTT
CDR3 protein: CASSLDPGSSTGELFF

V gene: TRBV6-1
D gene: -
clone size: many
J gene: TRBJ1-1
CDR3 DNA: TGTGCCAGCAGTGAACCAGGGAGGAACACTGAAGCTTTCTTT
CDR3 protein: CASSEPGRNTEAFF

V gene: TRBV27
D gene: TRBD1
clone size: -
J gene: TRBJ2-2
CDR3 DNA: TGTGCCAGCACCGACAGGGTGAGCACCGGTGAGCTGTATTTT
CDR3 protein: CASTDRVSTGELYF

V gene: TRBV10-2
D gene: -
clone size: many
J gene: TRBJ1-1
CDR3 DNA: TGCGCCAGCAGACTCGGACAGAACACTGAAGCTTTCTTT
CDR3 protein: CASRLGQNTEAFF

V gene: TRBV6-5
D gene: -
clone size: -
J gene: TRBJ2-3
CDR3 DNA: TGTGCCAGCAGTTTTCCGCGGCTCGCGGGCCGGGCGCAAGATACGCAGTACTTT
CDR3 protein: CASSFPRLAGRAQDTQYF

V gene: TRBV6-6
D gene: -
clone size: medium-sized
J gene: TRBJ2-1
CDR3 DNA: TGTGCCAGCAGGTCTGGGTCCTACAATGAGCAGTTCTTC
CDR3 protein: CASRSGSYNEQFF

V gene: TRBV6-1
D gene: TRBD1
clone size: -
J gene: TRBJ2-7
CDR3 DNA: TGTGCGGGCAGTGGGGGCCAGGGGGAAGATACGCAGTACTTC
CDR3 protein: CAGSGGQGEDTQYF

V gene: TRBV6-1
D gene: -
clone size: medium-sized
J gene: TRBJ2-3
CDR3 DNA: TGTGCCAGCAAAGGACCTTCTCTCGCGGATACGCAGTATTTT
CDR3 protein: CASKGPSLADTQYF

V gene: TRBV6-5
D gene: -
clone size: medium-sized
J gene: TRBJ2-3
CDR3 DNA: TGTGCCAGCAGTTTGGGGACGACGACAGATACGCAGTATTTT
CDR3 protein: CASSLGTTTDTQYF

V gene: TRBV10-1
D gene: TRBD1
clone size: -
J gene: TRBJ2-4
CDR3 DNA: TGCGCCAGCAGTGATAGGGGGCTGGGAGCCACAAACATTCAGTATTTC
CDR3 protein: CASSDRGLGATNIQYF

V gene: TRBV12-3/TRBV12-4
D gene: TRBD2
clone size: few
J gene: TRBJ2-5
CDR3 DNA: TGTGCCAGCAGGGGAACTGGGGGGGGTGACCAAGAGACCCAGTACTTC
CDR3 protein: CASRGTGGGDQETQYF

V gene: TRBV27
D gene: TRBD1
clone size: many
J gene: TRBJ2-2
CDR3 DNA: TGTGCCAGCAGGAGAAAAGAGACAGGGATGTCCGGGGAGCTGTTTTTT
CDR3 protein: CASRRKETGMSGELFF

V gene: TRBV6-1
D gene: -
clone size: many
J gene: TRBJ2-6
CDR3 DNA: TGTGCCAGCAGAGCAGGCTACGGGGCCAACGTCCTGACTTTC
CDR3 protein: CASRAGYGANVLTF

V gene: TRBV6-1
D gene: -
clone size: -
J gene: TRBJ2-2
CDR3 DNA: TGTGCCAGCAGCCTCCAGGCCGGAATCACCGGGGCGCAGTTTTTT
CDR3 protein: CASSLQAGITGAQFF